This T cell receptor (beta chain) was recovered during a study of siplizumab effects on memory and regulatory T cells. Study observations and caveats: Confirmation that proliferating Tregs from siplizumab cultures had suppressive function was not obtained.

Only in-frame clones appear in the TCRdb table, and some are missing; sequencing was by immunoSEQ multiplex PCR. This table holds tens of thousands of clones, around 97% found once. The count of this clone is one. Its antigen is not known. V gave up 5 bases and J gave up 3 bases; unmatched junction bases: 5. Germline CDR1 and CDR2: MNHEY and SMNVEV (reference sequence). The CDR3 is 15 amino acids. J is TRBJ2-7 and V is TRBV27; 12 bases are shared with TRBD2. Sequencing input: naive CD8+ T cells sorted from blood. The receptor comes from a human donor in good health. The CDR3 DNA follows: TGTGCCAGCAGTCCGACTAGCGGGAGCCTCTACGAGCAGTACTTC. Its protein is CASSPTSGSLYEQYF.